Presented here are 19 T cell receptor beta chains from one specimen sequenced in a study of control samples from healthy donors and cancer patients. The table came from immunoSEQ multiplex PCR; TCRdb's copy has only in-frame clones and leaves some out. The sample lists some 140,000 clones, roughly 92% occurring once. The sample was blood. These receptors all stem from a man aged 25 to 45 in good health.

V and J are TRBV27 and TRBJ2-1, with D possibly matching TRBD2 (6 bases). CDR3 size: 14 residues. V gave up 6 bases and J gave up 7 bases, with 16 bases separating them. Germline V lookup: CDR1 MNHEY, CDR2 SMNVEV (reference sequence). The chain's CDR3 is CASRTGVIGNEQFF. In DNA, the CDR3 is TGTGCCAGCAGAACGGGAGTTATTGGGAATGAGCAGTTCTTC.

This clone was detected once. The CDR3: CASRDDTTLYTF. The DNA of the CDR3 is TGTGCCAGCAGGGACGACACCACTCTGTATACTTTC. This rearrangement joins TRBV6-5 to TRBJ2-6; D gene unclear. Deletions cut 6 bases from V and 19 bases from J, with 19 bases between. The germline V gene has CDR1 MNHEY and CDR2 SVGAGI. CDR3 length: 12 amino acids.

This chain uses TRBV11-2 with TRBJ1-4; D remains ambiguous. Trimming removed 1 base at V and 5 bases at J, with 5 bases between. Germline V gene sequence: CDR1 SGHAT, CDR2 FQNNGV. CDR3 size: 13 residues. CDR3 bases: TGTGCCAGCAGCTTAGTTGAGAATGAAAAACTGTTTTTT. Protein product: CASSLVENEKLFF. Variable domain in full (rest from reference TRBV11-2 and TRBJ1-4): EAGVAQSPRYKIIEKRQSVAFWCNPISGHATLYWYQQILGQGPKLLIQFQNNGVVDDSQLPKDRFSAERLKGVDSTLKIQPAKLEDSAVYLCASSLVENEKLFFGSGTQLSVL.

This rearrangement joins TRBV5-1 to TRBJ1-1; D gene uncertain. Trimming took off 7 bases at V and 5 bases at J, with 15 bases between the two ends. The CDR3 spans 13 residues. Germline CDR1 and CDR2: SGHRS and YFSETQ. The CDR3 loop is CASLFRPGTEAFF. As DNA, the CDR3 is TGCGCCAGCCTCTTCCGGCCCGGGACTGAAGCTTTCTTT. Full variable domain (missing parts from reference TRBV5-1 and TRBJ1-1): KAGVTQTPRYLIKTRGQQVTLSCSPISGHRSVSWYQQTPGQGLQFLFEYFSETQRNKGNFPGRFSGRQFSNSRSEMNVSTLELGDSALYLCASLFRPGTEAFFGQGTRLTVV.

The chain has TRBV5-5 and TRBJ2-1; no reliable D call. There are 14 residues in the CDR3. V lost 7 bases and J 9 bases, leaving 20 bases between the germline ends. Germline CDR1 and CDR2: SGHKS and YYEKEE (reference sequence). CDR3 nucleotide sequence: TGTGCCAGCGCGGACCCCCCCACACGCAGTGAGCAGTTCTTC. Its protein product is CASADPPTRSEQFF.

CDR3 in DNA: TGCGCCAGCAGCCAAGGCCTAACTACCGGGGAGCTGTTTTTT. Its protein is CASSQGLTTGELFF. The chain employs TRBV4-3 and TRBJ2-2, with unresolved D. With 1 base removed from V and 5 bases from J, the gap between germline ends came to 8 bases. CDR3 length: 14 residues. Germline-derived CDR1 and CDR2 are LGHNA and YSLEER.

This chain joins TRBV19 and TRBJ2-6, with 11 positions matching TRBD1. CDR3 size: 17 residues. CDR1 LNHDA and CDR2 SQIVND come from the germline V gene (reference sequence). V shed 5 bases, J shed 2 bases, and the junction held 5 bases outside the gene matches. The CDR3 nucleotides read TGTGCCAGTAGTTCGGACAGGGGGCTTCCTGGGGCCAACGTCCTGACTTTC. Protein product: CASSSDRGLPGANVLTF.

V and J are TRBV6-5 and TRBJ1-4, with D unresolved. CDR3 length: 15 residues. Per the germline V gene, CDR1 is MNHEY and CDR2 is SVGAGI. Trimming shortened V by 0 bases and J by 2 bases, and 7 bases separated the two germline ends. CDR3 amino acids: CASSYSGITNEKLFF. The CDR3 DNA reads TGTGCCAGCAGTTACTCGGGAATCACTAATGAAAAACTGTTTTTT.

The V gene is TRBV28, the J gene TRBJ1-5, with a weak D call TRBD1 (5 bases). The CDR3 is 15 amino acids. Germline V gene data show CDR1 as MDHEN and CDR2 as SYDVKM. V dropped 2 bases and J dropped 2 bases, with 10 bases sitting between them. CDR3 in amino acids: CASSLGLGGNQPQHF. The CDR3 DNA reads as TGTGCCAGCAGTTTAGGGCTGGGGGGCAATCAGCCCCAGCATTTT.

This chain links TRBV9 with TRBJ1-1; possibly TRBD1 for D (5 bases). CDR3 length: 15 amino acids. In germline, CDR1 is SGDLS, CDR2 YYNGEE. V was trimmed by 3 bases and J by 0 bases, leaving 12 bases between them. The CDR3 spells CASSAQVNMNTEAFF. The CDR3 nucleotides are TGTGCCAGCAGCGCACAGGTAAACATGAACACTGAAGCTTTCTTT.

This clone was recorded once. The chain is built from TRBV30 and TRBJ1-1; D remains unclear. The germline gives CDR1 GTSNPN, CDR2 SVGIG (reference sequence). This CDR3 has 13 amino acids. V gave up 2 bases and J gave up 2 bases, with 9 bases separating them. CDR3 residues: CAWSRHGNTEAFF. CDR3 nucleotides: TGTGCCTGGAGTAGGCACGGCAACACTGAAGCTTTCTTT.

The chain carries TRBV4-3 and TRBJ2-7; 9 bases agree with TRBD1. CDR3 length: 16 residues. Germline lookup yields CDR1 LGHNA and CDR2 YSLEER. V was pared by 2 bases and J by 5 bases, with 10 bases of the junction left unmatched. The CDR3 nucleotides are TGCGCCAGCAGCCAACGTCCCGGGACAGGGATGGACGAGCAGTACTTC. Its protein is CASSQRPGTGMDEQYF.

The J gene is TRBJ2-5, the V gene TRBV12-5; possible D gene TRBD2, 6 bases. CDR3 size: 17 residues. V shed 0 bases and J shed 4 bases, with 18 bases lying between them. Germline-derived CDR1 and CDR2 are LGHNT and FRNRAP. The CDR3 sequence: CASGLVMGGRLPETQYF. The CDR3, as DNA: TGTGCTAGTGGTTTGGTAATGGGGGGTAGACTCCCAGAGACCCAGTACTTC.

This clone was detected only once. The DNA of the CDR3 is TGCGCCAGCAGGACTAGCGGGAGAGGTGAGACCCAGTACTTC. This encodes CASRTSGRGETQYF. This chain links TRBV10-2 with TRBJ2-5; 12 bases map to TRBD2. The CDR3 runs to 14 residues. V dropped 6 bases and J dropped 5; count of bases not matched to a gene: 4. CDR1 is WSHSY, CDR2 SAAADI, per germline.

The chain has TRBV7-2 and TRBJ2-1, with TRBD2 matching 8 bases. Germline-derived CDR1 and CDR2 are SGHTA and FQGNSA. J gave up 4 bases and V 5 bases, and 7 bases lay outside the gene matches. CDR3 length: 15 amino acids. The CDR3 DNA is TGTGCCAGCAGCGGAATAGCGGGGTCATACAATGAGCAGTTCTTC. Its translation: CASSGIAGSYNEQFF. The variable domain in full, with the rest retrieved from reference TRBV7-2 and TRBJ2-1, is GAGVSQSPSNKVTEKGKDVELRCDPISGHTALYWYRQSLGQGLEFLIYFQGNSAPDKSGLPSDRFSAERTGGSVSTLTIQRTQQEDSAVYLCASSGIAGSYNEQFFGPGTRLTVL.

This chain joins TRBV6-1 and TRBJ2-6; D is unclear. V was pared by 0 bases and J by 2 bases, with 8 bases between. The germline CDR1 and CDR2 sequences are MNHNS and SASEGT. The CDR3 spans 16 residues. The CDR3 reads CASSEAGFTGANVLTF. CDR3 nucleotide sequence: TGTGCCAGCAGTGAAGCAGGGTTTACTGGGGCCAACGTCCTGACTTTC.

This clone has only one observation. The rearrangement links TRBV10-3 to TRBJ1-2; D remains unclear. Deletions cut 7 bases from V and 7 bases from J, with 16 bases between. Germline CDR1 reads ENHRY; CDR2 reads SYGVKD. The CDR3 covers 13 residues. The CDR3 here is CAITANILSGYTF. The CDR3 DNA reads TGTGCCATCACCGCGAACATCCTGTCTGGCTACACCTTC.

This chain joins TRBV6-5 and TRBJ1-4, with a possible D match to TRBD1 (6 bases). Germline V CDR1 and CDR2: MNHEY, SVGAGI. This CDR3 has 14 amino acids. V was shortened by 8 bases and J by 7 bases, with 17 bases between the two germline ends. CDR3 bases: TGTGCCAGCTGCCCAGGGGTCGGGAGTGAAAAACTGTTTTTT. Residues: CASCPGVGSEKLFF.

The V call is TRBV24-1, the J call TRBJ2-1; the match to TRBD2 covers 8 bases. The CDR3 is 15 residues long. Germline CDR1 and CDR2: KGHDR and SFDVKD. The trim removed 4 bases at V and 9 bases at J, leaving 10 bases unmatched. The CDR3 sequence is CATSDPERESGEQFF. Here the CDR3 DNA reads TGTGCCACCAGTGACCCGGAGCGGGAGTCGGGTGAGCAGTTCTTC.